This is a list of T cell receptor beta chains from one sample in a study of blood T cells in healthy people across ages. In TCRdb, the 5' RACE reads were re-called with MiXCR into one record per CDR3 protein. The data hold around 780,000 distinct CDR3 sequences, with approximately 24% observed a single time. The sample was also reused in another study, on T cells of mothers and their children.

Sequenced: blood. Receptors were obtained from a boy between 10 and 17 years old in good health. The CDR3 runs from the conserved cysteine through the conserved F or W. A D gene is named only where the DNA matches it firmly. Some rows mark clone size as missing; the rest say once, few, many or name a class of expanded clone.

v_call: TRBV4-1; clone_size: few; d_call: -; j_call: TRBJ2-3; cdr3_nt: TGCGCCAGCAGCCAGAGGGGAGACCTTAGCACAGATACGCAGTATTTT; cdr3_aa: CASSQRGDLSTDTQYF
v_call: TRBV12-3/TRBV12-4; clone_size: -; d_call: TRBD2; j_call: TRBJ2-1; cdr3_nt: TGTGCCAGCAGTCCGCCAGCGGGGGCTTACAATGAGCAGTTCTTC; cdr3_aa: CASSPPAGAYNEQFF
v_call: TRBV7-7; clone_size: -; d_call: TRBD1; j_call: TRBJ2-1; cdr3_nt: TGTGCTAGCAGCCTCAGGGGGACAGGCGACAATGAGCAGTTCTTC; cdr3_aa: CASSLRGTGDNEQFF
v_call: TRBV20-1; clone_size: few; d_call: -; j_call: TRBJ2-5; cdr3_nt: TGCAGTGCTATACCGACAGGGAGGGAGACCCAGTACTTC; cdr3_aa: CSAIPTGRETQYF
v_call: TRBV7-2; clone_size: few; d_call: -; j_call: TRBJ2-7; cdr3_nt: TGTGCCAGCAGCTTAGCGGGGCCTGCGTACGAGCAGTACTTC; cdr3_aa: CASSLAGPAYEQYF
v_call: TRBV4-2; clone_size: few; d_call: TRBD1; j_call: TRBJ2-5; cdr3_nt: TGTGCCAGCAGCCAAGATCCTAGCAGGGGGCGGGAGACCCAGTACTTC; cdr3_aa: CASSQDPSRGRETQYF
v_call: TRBV2; clone_size: few; d_call: -; j_call: TRBJ1-5; cdr3_nt: TGTGCCAGCAGCGTGGAGAGCAATAGCAATCAGCCCCAGCATTTT; cdr3_aa: CASSVESNSNQPQHF
v_call: TRBV6-5; clone_size: -; d_call: -; j_call: TRBJ2-3; cdr3_nt: TGTGCCAGCAGTTACCGGGGAATAGGTACGCAGTATTTT; cdr3_aa: CASSYRGIGTQYF
v_call: TRBV6-1; clone_size: -; d_call: TRBD2; j_call: TRBJ2-2; cdr3_nt: TGTGCCAGCAATGCGGGGGGCATCGTCGGCACCGGGGAGCTGTTTTTT; cdr3_aa: CASNAGGIVGTGELFF
v_call: TRBV25-1; clone_size: -; d_call: -; j_call: TRBJ1-3; cdr3_nt: TGTGCCAGCAGTGAATGGGACGGCTCTGGAAACACCATATATTTT; cdr3_aa: CASSEWDGSGNTIYF
v_call: TRBV12-3/TRBV12-4; clone_size: few; d_call: -; j_call: TRBJ2-7; cdr3_nt: TGTGCCAGCAGTTTAGCGGACTTAGGCCCCGAGCAGTACTTC; cdr3_aa: CASSLADLGPEQYF
v_call: TRBV18; clone_size: -; d_call: TRBD1; j_call: TRBJ1-1; cdr3_nt: TGTGCCAGCTCACCAAACAGGGGGTTGAAAACTGAAGCTTTCTTT; cdr3_aa: CASSPNRGLKTEAFF
v_call: TRBV7-2; clone_size: -; d_call: -; j_call: TRBJ2-7; cdr3_nt: TGTGCCAGCAGCAGAGACCCCGCGAGAGCCTACGAGCAGTACTTC; cdr3_aa: CASSRDPARAYEQYF
v_call: TRBV6-2/TRBV6-3; clone_size: -; d_call: -; j_call: TRBJ2-5; cdr3_nt: TGTGCCAGCAGTATCCCGGGGGCAGGGACGGGAGAGACCCAGTACTTC; cdr3_aa: CASSIPGAGTGETQYF
v_call: TRBV6-1; clone_size: -; d_call: -; j_call: TRBJ2-7; cdr3_nt: TGTGCCAGCAGTGAAGCCCTAGGACGGTTTTACGAGCAGTACTTC; cdr3_aa: CASSEALGRFYEQYF
v_call: TRBV20-1; clone_size: few; d_call: -; j_call: TRBJ1-1; cdr3_nt: TGCAGTGCCTCCCCTCCCAGGGGCCACGGAGCTTTCTTT; cdr3_aa: CSASPPRGHGAFF
v_call: TRBV10-3; clone_size: once; d_call: -; j_call: TRBJ2-7; cdr3_nt: TGTGCCATCAGTGAGGGGGGGGAGACAGGGCTCTACGAGCAGTACTTC; cdr3_aa: CAISEGGETGLYEQYF
v_call: TRBV10-3; clone_size: -; d_call: -; j_call: TRBJ2-1; cdr3_nt: TGTGCCATCAGCGAGATCGTCTACAATGAGCAGTTCTTC; cdr3_aa: CAISEIVYNEQFF
v_call: TRBV28; clone_size: -; d_call: -; j_call: TRBJ1-6; cdr3_nt: TGTGCCAGCCTGGGACAACACCGTTCACCCCTCCACTTT; cdr3_aa: CASLGQHRSPLHF
v_call: TRBV7-7; clone_size: few; d_call: -; j_call: TRBJ2-5; cdr3_nt: TGTGCTAGCAGCCGAATTCCAGGAGTGGGAGAGACCCAGTACTTC; cdr3_aa: CASSRIPGVGETQYF
v_call: TRBV7-9; clone_size: few; d_call: -; j_call: TRBJ2-5; cdr3_nt: TGTGCCAGCAGCACCGAGGGAGAGACCCAGTACTTC; cdr3_aa: CASSTEGETQYF
v_call: TRBV7-9; clone_size: -; d_call: TRBD1; j_call: TRBJ2-5; cdr3_nt: TGTGCCAGCAGCTTAGCGGACAGGGGGCCCGAAGAGACCCAGTACTTC; cdr3_aa: CASSLADRGPEETQYF
v_call: TRBV4-1; clone_size: -; d_call: -; j_call: TRBJ1-4; cdr3_nt: TGCGCCAGCAGCCAGGATCCCTCTGACAGGCCAACTAATGAAAAACTGTTTTTT; cdr3_aa: CASSQDPSDRPTNEKLFF
v_call: TRBV4-3; clone_size: many; d_call: -; j_call: TRBJ2-5; cdr3_nt: TGCGCCAGCAGCCAAGATCTAGAGGCCTGGGAGACCCAGTACTTC; cdr3_aa: CASSQDLEAWETQYF
v_call: TRBV28; clone_size: -; d_call: -; j_call: TRBJ1-6; cdr3_nt: TGTGCCAGCAGTTTTATGGGGTTACAGCCATATAATTCACCCCTCCACTTT; cdr3_aa: CASSFMGLQPYNSPLHF
v_call: TRBV29-1; clone_size: -; d_call: TRBD1; j_call: TRBJ2-5; cdr3_nt: TGCAGCGTTAGGGGGCAGGCCTCCCGAGGATCCCAGTACTTC; cdr3_aa: CSVRGQASRGSQYF
v_call: TRBV7-3; clone_size: -; d_call: TRBD1; j_call: TRBJ2-7; cdr3_nt: TGTGCCAGCAGTCTAGGGGGACAGACGCCCTACGAGCAGTACTTC; cdr3_aa: CASSLGGQTPYEQYF
v_call: TRBV12-3/TRBV12-4; clone_size: -; d_call: -; j_call: TRBJ2-2; cdr3_nt: TGTGCCAGCAGTTTAGGCAGGGGCGAGAGGGCCGGGGAGCTGTTTTTT; cdr3_aa: CASSLGRGERAGELFF
v_call: TRBV3-1; clone_size: few; d_call: -; j_call: TRBJ2-3; cdr3_nt: TGTGCCAGCAGCCAAGATGCCCTTCCTGGAGATACGCAGTATTTT; cdr3_aa: CASSQDALPGDTQYF
v_call: TRBV5-5; clone_size: few; d_call: -; j_call: TRBJ2-4; cdr3_nt: TGTGCCAGCAGCGGGACGGCCATGCTAGCCAAAAACATTCAGTACTTC; cdr3_aa: CASSGTAMLAKNIQYF
v_call: TRBV7-9; clone_size: few; d_call: -; j_call: TRBJ2-5; cdr3_nt: TGTGCCAGCAGCCTCAGGGCGGGGTACCAAGAGGCCCAGTACTTC; cdr3_aa: CASSLRAGYQEAQYF
v_call: TRBV5-1; clone_size: -; d_call: -; j_call: TRBJ2-7; cdr3_nt: TGCGCCAGCAGCACAGGACAGTTCTACGAGCAGTACTTC; cdr3_aa: CASSTGQFYEQYF
v_call: TRBV29-1; clone_size: few; d_call: -; j_call: TRBJ2-2; cdr3_nt: TGCAGCGTTGATACGCGGGACCGCACCGGGGAGCTGTTTTTT; cdr3_aa: CSVDTRDRTGELFF
v_call: TRBV5-1; clone_size: -; d_call: -; j_call: TRBJ1-4; cdr3_nt: TGCGCCAGCAGCTTGTATTCAGCGACTAATGAAAAACTGTTTTTT; cdr3_aa: CASSLYSATNEKLFF
v_call: TRBV7-9; clone_size: few; d_call: TRBD2; j_call: TRBJ2-1; cdr3_nt: TGTGCCAGCAGAAATTCCGGGACTAGCGGGAGTAATGAGCAGTTCTTC; cdr3_aa: CASRNSGTSGSNEQFF
v_call: TRBV7-6; clone_size: -; d_call: -; j_call: TRBJ2-2; cdr3_nt: TGTGCCAGCAGCCGGGATCCCACCCGGGAGCTGTTTTTT; cdr3_aa: CASSRDPTRELFF
v_call: TRBV20-1; clone_size: few; d_call: -; j_call: TRBJ2-3; cdr3_nt: TGCAGTGCTAGCTCGGGGGGCACAGATACGCAGTATTTT; cdr3_aa: CSASSGGTDTQYF
v_call: TRBV12-5; clone_size: -; d_call: -; j_call: TRBJ2-7; cdr3_nt: TGTGCTAGTGGTTTGGTACCTACAGACTACGAGCAGTACTTC; cdr3_aa: CASGLVPTDYEQYF
v_call: TRBV5-1; clone_size: few; d_call: TRBD1; j_call: TRBJ2-1; cdr3_nt: TGCTCCTTAGCCCCGGGACAGAGATACAATGAGCAGTTCTTC; cdr3_aa: CSLAPGQRYNEQFF
v_call: TRBV28; clone_size: -; d_call: TRBD2; j_call: TRBJ2-3; cdr3_nt: TGTGCCAGCAGTTTGCGGGGGGGCACCGCAGATACGCAGTATTTT; cdr3_aa: CASSLRGGTADTQYF
v_call: TRBV6-6; clone_size: -; d_call: TRBD1; j_call: TRBJ1-2; cdr3_nt: TGTGCCAACAGATCTCGGACAGGGGTTCACGGCTACACCTTC; cdr3_aa: CANRSRTGVHGYTF
v_call: TRBV5-1; clone_size: few; d_call: TRBD1; j_call: TRBJ2-2; cdr3_nt: TGCGCCAGCAGCTTGCAGGAACGACAGGGGGCCGACACCGGGGAGCTGTTTTTT; cdr3_aa: CASSLQERQGADTGELFF
v_call: TRBV6-1; clone_size: few; d_call: TRBD1; j_call: TRBJ2-2; cdr3_nt: TGTGCCAGCATTTGGGACAGGGCCGGGGAGCTGTTTTTT; cdr3_aa: CASIWDRAGELFF
v_call: TRBV3-1; clone_size: -; d_call: -; j_call: TRBJ2-3; cdr3_nt: TGTGCCAGCAGCCAAGATGGAGGAGGCACAGATACGCAGTATTTT; cdr3_aa: CASSQDGGGTDTQYF
v_call: TRBV12-3/TRBV12-4; clone_size: -; d_call: TRBD1; j_call: TRBJ1-1; cdr3_nt: TGTGCCAGCAGACTGACAGGGGCTATAGCTTTCTTT; cdr3_aa: CASRLTGAIAFF
v_call: TRBV27; clone_size: few; d_call: -; j_call: TRBJ2-1; cdr3_nt: TGTGCCAGCAGTTTATCATCCCAGAGGAGTGAGCAGTTCTTC; cdr3_aa: CASSLSSQRSEQFF
v_call: TRBV2; clone_size: -; d_call: TRBD1; j_call: TRBJ2-1; cdr3_nt: TGTGCCAGCAGTGGACCTAGGGACAGGGGGTACAATGAGCAGTTCTTC; cdr3_aa: CASSGPRDRGYNEQFF
v_call: TRBV6-2/TRBV6-3; clone_size: -; d_call: -; j_call: TRBJ1-6; cdr3_nt: TGTGCCAGCAGTTACTTCGGGGTTCTACCGAATTCACCCCTCCACTTT; cdr3_aa: CASSYFGVLPNSPLHF
v_call: TRBV6-1; clone_size: -; d_call: -; j_call: TRBJ2-7; cdr3_nt: TGTGCCAGCAGTGAACTGAACCTGAAAACCTACGAGCAGTACTTC; cdr3_aa: CASSELNLKTYEQYF
v_call: TRBV10-3; clone_size: few; d_call: -; j_call: TRBJ2-1; cdr3_nt: TGTGCCATCAGGGATCACAGGGAGGGGAATGAGCAGTTCTTC; cdr3_aa: CAIRDHREGNEQFF
v_call: TRBV4-2; clone_size: -; d_call: -; j_call: TRBJ2-5; cdr3_nt: TGTGCCAGCAGCCAGGAGGTTTCGGGATACCAAGAGACCCAGTACTTC; cdr3_aa: CASSQEVSGYQETQYF
v_call: TRBV5-1; clone_size: -; d_call: -; j_call: TRBJ1-1; cdr3_nt: TGCGCCAGCAGCTTAAACGACCAGGGATTGTACACTGAAGCTTTCTTT; cdr3_aa: CASSLNDQGLYTEAFF
v_call: TRBV28; clone_size: -; d_call: -; j_call: TRBJ2-3; cdr3_nt: TGTGCCAGCAGCAAACTGGTTTCCAGTCCAACAGATACGCAGTATTTT; cdr3_aa: CASSKLVSSPTDTQYF
v_call: TRBV10-2; clone_size: few; d_call: -; j_call: TRBJ2-7; cdr3_nt: TGCGCCAGCAGTGGGATCGGAAACCACGAGCAGTACTTC; cdr3_aa: CASSGIGNHEQYF
v_call: TRBV27; clone_size: -; d_call: -; j_call: TRBJ2-7; cdr3_nt: TGTGCCAGCAGTTTTCGGATATCCTACGAGCAGTACTTC; cdr3_aa: CASSFRISYEQYF
v_call: TRBV3-1; clone_size: few; d_call: -; j_call: TRBJ2-5; cdr3_nt: TGTGCCAGCAGCCAAGATCGGTTTTCCCACGGGGCGGAGACCCAGTACTTC; cdr3_aa: CASSQDRFSHGAETQYF
v_call: TRBV5-5; clone_size: -; d_call: -; j_call: TRBJ2-3; cdr3_nt: TGTGCCAGCAGTGGGGGGGCAGTCTTAAGTGATACGCAGTATTTT; cdr3_aa: CASSGGAVLSDTQYF
v_call: TRBV21-1; clone_size: -; d_call: -; j_call: TRBJ2-7; cdr3_nt: TGTGCCAGCAGCAAAGCATTTGGACCTCCCTACGAGCAGTACTTC; cdr3_aa: CASSKAFGPPYEQYF